Reported below is one T cell receptor (beta chain). Its antigen remains undetermined. No clone much larger than this one lies a single base away; base qualities are absent. The entry originates in a study of shared clonotypes between healthy human individuals (dated by TCRdb to about 2020). For context, the study as a whole: Three men and a couple of women, aged 18 to 49 years, made up the cohort. Per donor, three plates each were used for CD4 naive and CD4 memory, two for CD8 naive, and one for CD8 memory. To estimate repertoire size and how much clonotypes are shared between individuals, the study performed deep sequencing of blood TCR repertoires from about 5 healthy adults. To increase sequencing depth and limit assay-specific biases, different laboratories used diverse techniques to prepare libraries and sequence TCR repertoires. Leukapheresis yielded between about 0.94 and 9 billion PBMCs per donor.

Healthy HIV-negative adults with no recently reported acute infections or vaccinations were included as donors. Every donor was a Caucasian adult residing in Nashville, Tennessee, USA. CD4+ T cells were enriched through magnetic negative selection, after which naive cells were positively selected on CD45RA and the remaining negative fraction served as the memory subset. After blood collection by leukapheresis, PBMCs were isolated using Ficoll-Histopaque density gradient centrifugation and then cryopreserved in the vapor phase of liquid nitrogen. Purity and quantity of every magnetically sorted T cell population were checked by analytical flow cytometry. Genomic DNA was isolated from every sorted fraction and measured by UV absorbance on a Nanodrop 2000c. Using the deep immunoSEQ assay, multiplex PCR amplified TCR CDR3 regions from genomic DNA. Extracted genomic DNA from each cell subset was spread evenly across all wells of several immunoSEQ 96-well plates, with each plate serving as a replicate. For sorted subsets, each replicate PCR was loaded with roughly 200 ng genomic DNA, equivalent to about 30,000 T cell genomes. Purified libraries were quantified with a Qubit 3.0 fluorometer, sized on a Bioanalyzer 2100, and re-quantified with the KAPA Library Quantification kit. Each immunoSEQ 96-well plate was sequenced on its own single-read 150-cycle Illumina NextSeq 550 flow cell. From the authors' description of their analysis: Because only junctional sequences without quality scores were contained in the immunoSEQ output, filtering matching that applied to full-length reads could not be performed. Sequences were annotated with PyIR, a Python wrapper for IgBLAST v1.9, and V/J genes and CDR3 were assigned using IMGT germline references. Any read was removed if the V/J assignment was weak (E-value above 1e-6), the CDR3 was missing, or the read contained stop codons, out-of-frame junctions, or ambiguous translated residues. A V3J clonotype was defined by an identical inferred V gene, J gene, and CDR3 amino acid sequence. To compute the percentage overlap between repertoires, the number of shared unique clonotypes was divided by the size of the smaller repertoire. Richness of each repertoire was evaluated using RTK rarefaction, the Chao1 estimator, and Recon v2.1 estimates of unobserved clonotypes. For all TCRbeta clonotypes obtained by the gDNA method from a few donors, generation probabilities were computed with OLGA. TCRdb re-hosts the immuneACCESS table, in-frame sequences only. Its copies lack some clones; in the studies checked, an unresolved V gene accounts for under half of them, and the cause for the rest is not known. D and trimming were read from the DNA, whereas the V and J calls and clone size are those reported in that table. In this sample the table shows around 2.5 million clones, approximately 93% of which occur a single time. About 0.39% of the sample is in the top ten clones.

Overall study outcomes, separate from this receptor: Pairwise subsampling led to the expectation that sequencing depth would affect the degree of clonotype sharing among donors. Larger estimated clonotype richness was generally found for naive subsets than for memory subsets. Because the study included only a small number of donors, the genetic and exposure-history diversity represented was limited. Only blood was sampled, and tissue TCR repertoires likely differ from those in blood. Rarefaction of sorted-subset datasets indicated incomplete sequencing despite the large sequencing depth. Clonotypes shared by all four sorted-subset donors showed higher generation probabilities than non-shared clonotypes. When a few donors were compared, the shared fraction of clonotypes was about 5% for naive CD4, approximately 3.5% for naive CD8, about 2.5% for memory CD4, and 0.3% to 0.5% for memory CD8.

From the cysteine through the phenylalanine, the CDR3 covers 13 amino acids. CDR3 DNA is the only sequence kept; it has 39 bases, read in frame from the first base. V lost 10 bases and J lost 4 bases, and the count of bases not matched to a germline gene is 8. The CDR1 and CDR2 encoded by the germline V gene are ENHRY and SYGVKD. Material for sequencing was naive CD4+ T cells from PBMCs. What the cell subset or site label conveys for this sample: CD45RA+ positively selected. The receptor was derived from a man younger than 30 in good health. Some clones in this sample may be carry-over from other donors' samples. The rearranged chain carries TRBV10-3 and TRBJ2-5; 8 bases in the junction line up with TRBD1. The CDR3 sequence is CATERGTGETQYF. The nucleotides are TGTGCCACAGAGAGGGGGACAGGAGAGACCCAGTACTTC.